What follows describes a single TCR beta chain. This clone's antigen is unknown. No much larger clonotype is one base removed from it; base qualities were not supplied. This sample is drawn from a study of cytomegalovirus exposure and HLA in healthy donors (dated 2017 in TCRdb). Broadly, across the study: In an earlier analysis of about 560 of the donors, 250 to 300 Gb of sequence data and just under 120 million unique TCR beta sequences from 150 million to 200 million T cells were reported. An early release covering more than 500 HLA-typed donors comprised approximately 300 gigabases of sequencing data and around 80 million unique TCR sequences. Among the roughly 380 genotyped donors, 81% belonged to the genetic ancestry cluster associated with self-reported Caucasian donors. The study aimed to test whether cataloging public T cell receptors could reveal signatures of past pathogen exposure. Using immunosequencing, the study profiled T cell repertoires from 666 subjects and related those repertoires to cytomegalovirus serostatus. Besides the first cohort of about 730 subjects, a separate validation cohort made up of over 100 different subjects was used. The study combined high-throughput TCR immunosequencing, statistical association of individual TCRs with disease status, and machine learning to predict cytomegalovirus infection status. To study patterns of TCR occurrence, a later analysis re-analyzed previously published TCR beta repertoires from around 670 donors and added high-resolution HLA genotyping. In the later analysis, no new phenotypic data were used to find candidate immune exposures; instead, reliance was placed on TCR beta sequences and their occurrence across donors. An earlier analysis of 587 of the donors used high-throughput TCR beta sequencing to judge whether each TCR beta V gene segment behaved as functional or pseudogenic. Donor age, sex, ethnicity and CMV serostatus were compiled together with the repertoire data. Genome-wide SNP genotypes for about 60% of the 666 donors were used in a later genetic analysis, which treated that subset as a discovery cohort. All discovery cohort repertoires had been generated on a single sequencing platform. Both class I and class II loci were covered by HLA typing, at four-digit resolution. Typing coverage differed by locus: A, B, C, DRB1 and DQB1 were typed in about 620-630 donors, DQA1 in about 560, DPA1 in 600 to 610, and DPB1 in 450 to 490. Because of strong linkage in the cohort, roughly 5 DR-DQ haplotypes were treated as single units for association and clustering. Among 300 to 500 genotyped donors of the cohort, an average of roughly 230,000 unique TCR beta nucleotide sequences was sequenced per donor, of which roughly 17% were non-productive.

Libraries came from the immunoSEQ multiplex PCR assay. For the multiplex PCR, a mixture combining 60 forward primers for TCR Vbeta segments and 13 reverse primers for TCR Jbeta segments was used. The CDR3 region of rearranged TCR beta genes was amplified from genomic DNA with a multiplex PCR assay. The Illumina HiSeq System was used to sequence the amplified TCR beta libraries as 87-base-pair reads. The original pipeline was this. A later analysis counted tens of millions of unique TCR beta chains across the 550 to 700 repertoires, and around 9.9 million of these chains were shared by at least two donors. Raw reads were error-corrected and collapsed into unique sequences with a nearest-neighbor algorithm that merged closely related sequences to remove PCR and sequencing errors. Alignment of CDR3 sequences to IMGT reference sequences was used to assign V, D and J gene segments. For a sequence to be retained, at least a six-nucleotide match to both a V gene segment and a J gene segment was required. A rearrangement was called productive if the CDR3 had no stop codons and remained in frame with V and J, and every other rearrangement was called non-productive. CDR3 was defined by IMGT convention, running from the second conserved V-encoded cysteine to the conserved J-encoded phenylalanine. The earlier analysis of some 600 of the donors excluded sequences that lacked an unambiguous match to a single V gene segment. In an earlier analysis of approximately 610 of the donors, V segments were called functional above 56.7% productive rearrangements and were called segregating when the between-donor standard deviation exceeded 5%. To diagnose cytomegalovirus status from the catalog of TCR beta chain sequences, a statistical classification framework was built. A later analysis assigned V and J genes by comparing TCR nucleotide sequences with IMGT/GENE-DB human TR gene sequences. A later analysis assigned CDR3 sequences and most-parsimonious VDJ recombination scenarios with the TCRdist pipeline. In a later analysis, each TCR beta chain was defined by its CDR3 amino acid sequence together with its V-gene family, and reads without a unique V-gene family were excluded. To address suspected cross-contamination and a sequencing artifact, a later analysis removed 592 highly shared, low-generation-probability nucleotide sequences. In a later analysis, a clonal expansion index for each public chain was calculated from normalized within-repertoire ranks of inferred template counts. Generation probabilities in a later analysis came from a VDJ recombination model fitted to out-of-frame rearrangements, and those results were checked against IGoR. In a later analysis, hypergeometric tests were used to score TCR-TCR, TCR-HLA and TCR-CMV co-occurrence, with a repertoire-size bias correction applied to TCR pairs. A later analysis estimated false discovery rates by permuting HLA or CMV assignments 20 times. A later analysis grouped co-occurring TCRs with DBSCAN, adding TCRdist sequence similarity when clustering within HLA-allele-positive subsets. Repertoires with fewer than 30,000 or more than 120,000 public chains were left out of co-occurrence clustering, as were roughly five repertoires with anomalous nucleotide sharing. TCRdb's version of the immuneACCESS table is confined to in-frame rearrangements and falls short of the full clone set. An unresolved V gene accounts for under half of the shortfall where checked; the remainder is of unknown origin. The V and J calls and the clone size are those of that table, but D and trimming were determined from the DNA. The sample table shows 140,000 to 150,000 clones, and approximately 82% are seen once. The ten biggest clones cover roughly 10% of the sample.

The germline V gene (reference sequence) provides CDR1 SGHNT and CDR2 YYREEE. Trimming at the junction amounts to 4 bases on V and 0 bases on J, and the germline ends lie 10 bases apart. From the cysteine through the phenylalanine, the CDR3 covers 14 amino acids. This entry keeps only the CDR3 DNA: 42 bases, framed from base 1. The cohort was made up of 666 healthy bone marrow donors. At the time of sampling, all cohort members were nominally healthy, though unrecorded immune exposures were likely present. The donor was CMV seropositive and was included in the group of almost 300 seropositive cohort members. A peripheral blood sample was provided by each donor, and peripheral blood mononuclear cells were used for TCR beta sequencing. Genomic DNA was extracted from the blood cell samples with the Qiagen DNeasy Blood Extraction Kit. On the study overall, not on this receptor specifically: It was suggested by the authors that the approach could potentially be generalized to other disease states and immunological phenotypes. Correlated functional status among segregating V segments might be attributable to linkage disequilibrium, but an unknown experimental factor could not be ruled out. In a later analysis, most CMV-associated TCR beta chains were found to appear HLA-restricted, with HLA associations seemingly driven largely by CMV exposure. In both the original and validation cohorts, the classifier was reported to diagnose cytomegalovirus status with high specificity and sensitivity. A few of the identified cytomegalovirus-associated TCR beta chains were confirmed in vitro to be specific for cytomegalovirus antigens. Because HLA typing was missing for some donors at each locus, association tests included only the typed subset. When HLA alleles, especially DR and DQ, strongly co-occurred, TCR associations were difficult to assign to individual alleles. In an earlier analysis of more than 450 of the donors, most TCR beta V segments were observed in productive rearrangements about 90% or about 30% of the time, broadly matching IMGT annotations. The cohort was sequenced for TCR beta chains only, and without alpha or paired-chain data the features that could be detected were limited. Several of the top co-occurrence clusters appeared to be linked to parvovirus B19, influenza, CMV and Epstein-Barr virus, according to a later analysis. In a later analysis, the rate of TCR association differed among HLA loci, with DRB1 alleles having the most associated TCRs and HLA-C alleles having the fewest. Across donors, most TCR sequences were observed very rarely, whereas some public TCRs were present in many individuals. A later genetic analysis associated a missense DCLRE1C variant with V-gene and J-gene trimming of TCR beta chains, and an independent cohort replicated the association. The 87-base-pair reads could not distinguish some IMGT-functional V segments, including TRBV6-2 and TRBV6-3, so those segments were excluded. The only immune exposure information available for the cohort was CMV serostatus. Specific HLA alleles were associated with some 15,000 TCR beta sequences at a false discovery rate of 0.05 in a later analysis. Presence/absence analyses assumed roughly uniform sequencing depth across donors, an assumption that may not hold. Around 16 rarely observed V segments, including chromosome 9 orphons, were excluded from the earlier analysis of just under 600 of the donors because counts were too low. A later genetic analysis reported fewer N-insertions in productive TCRs among donors in an Asian-associated ancestry cluster than the roughly 690-donor mean. The study listed 150 to 200 TCR beta chains as associated with cytomegalovirus. A cluster of highly shared sequence variants was judged likely to be a technical artifact of the sequencing pipeline. Compared with equally common non-associated chains, HLA-associated TCR beta chains in a later analysis were more clonally expanded and had lower generation probabilities. A further reported finding was that TCR beta sequences accurately predicted the HLA-A and HLA-B alleles for most subjects in the first cohort.

Sequencing used PBMCs. This TCR derives from a woman aged 55-75 years in good health and CMV-seropositive. The chain is encoded by TRBV5-4 joined to TRBJ1-2; the D segment could be TRBD1, given 6 matching bases. The CDR3 reads as follows: CASSTDSANYGYTF. The DNA reads as follows: TGTGCCAGCAGCACGGACAGTGCTAACTATGGCTACACCTTC.